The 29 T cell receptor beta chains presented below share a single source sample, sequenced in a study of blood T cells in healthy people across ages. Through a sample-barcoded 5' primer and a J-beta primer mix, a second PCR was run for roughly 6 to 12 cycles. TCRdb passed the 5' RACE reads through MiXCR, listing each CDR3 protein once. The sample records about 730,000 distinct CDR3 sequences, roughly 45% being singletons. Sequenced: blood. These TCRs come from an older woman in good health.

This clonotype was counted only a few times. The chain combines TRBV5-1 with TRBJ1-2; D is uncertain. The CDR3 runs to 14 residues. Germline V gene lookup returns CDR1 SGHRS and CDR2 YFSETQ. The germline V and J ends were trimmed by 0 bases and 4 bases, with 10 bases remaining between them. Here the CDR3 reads CASSLDTATYGYTF. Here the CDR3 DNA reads TGCGCCAGCAGCTTGGATACAGCCACCTATGGCTACACCTTC.

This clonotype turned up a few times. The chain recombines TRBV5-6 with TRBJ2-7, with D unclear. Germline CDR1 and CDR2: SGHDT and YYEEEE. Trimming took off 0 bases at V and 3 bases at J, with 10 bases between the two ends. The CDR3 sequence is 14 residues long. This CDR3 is CASSLGKELYEQYF. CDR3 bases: TGTGCCAGCAGCTTGGGGAAGGAACTCTACGAGCAGTACTTC.

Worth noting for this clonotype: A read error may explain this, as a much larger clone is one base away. The CDR3 region has the DNA TGTGCCAGCAGCTTAGGCAGGGCTCAGCCCCAGCATTTT. This translates into CASSLGRAQPQHF. The chain uses TRBV7-3 and TRBJ1-5; possible D gene TRBD1, 5 bases. V shed 2 bases and J shed 6 bases, with 8 bases lying between them. Germline V lookup: CDR1 SGHTA, CDR2 FQGTGA. This CDR3 is built from 13 residues.

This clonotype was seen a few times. The CDR3 bases are TGCAGCGCCCCGACGGGACCGACGGCAATTAACACTGAAGCTTTCTTT. It is translated as CSAPTGPTAINTEAFF. The rearrangement joins TRBV29-1 to TRBJ1-1, with D tentatively TRBD1 (5 bases). The CDR3 consists of 16 residues. V gave up 7 bases and J gave up 2 bases, with 23 bases separating them. The germline V gene has CDR1 SQVTM and CDR2 ANQGSEA.

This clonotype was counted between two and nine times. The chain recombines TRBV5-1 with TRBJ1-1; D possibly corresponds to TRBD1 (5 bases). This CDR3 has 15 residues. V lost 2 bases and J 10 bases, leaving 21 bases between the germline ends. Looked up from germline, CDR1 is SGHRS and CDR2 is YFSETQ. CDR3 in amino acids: CASSLKVGGTMGAFF. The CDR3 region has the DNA TGCGCCAGCAGCTTAAAGGTCGGGGGTACGATGGGAGCTTTCTTT.

CDR3 nucleotides: TGCAGTGCTAGACCTAGCGGGAGCCCCTACAATGAGCAGTACTTC. Its protein is CSARPSGSPYNEQYF. The J gene is TRBJ2-5, the V gene TRBV20-1; 10 bases fit TRBD2. The V gene end was trimmed by 2 bases and the J gene end by 11 bases; junction bases not matched to a gene: 14. The germline gives CDR1 DFQATT, CDR2 SNEGSKA (reference sequence). The CDR3 extends over 15 amino acids.

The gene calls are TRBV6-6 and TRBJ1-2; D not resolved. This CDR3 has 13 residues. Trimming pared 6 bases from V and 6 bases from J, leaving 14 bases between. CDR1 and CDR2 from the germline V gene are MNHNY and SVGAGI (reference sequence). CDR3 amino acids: CASSLDPTDGYTF. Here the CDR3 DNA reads TGTGCCAGCAGCCTTGACCCTACGGATGGCTACACCTTC.

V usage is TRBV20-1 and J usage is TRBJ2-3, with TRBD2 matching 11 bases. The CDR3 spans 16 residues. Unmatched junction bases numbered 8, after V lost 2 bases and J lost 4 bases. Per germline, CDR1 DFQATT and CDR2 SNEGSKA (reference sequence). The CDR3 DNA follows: TGCAGTGCTAGACTTACTAGCGGGGGCCGTCCAGATACGCAGTATTTT. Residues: CSARLTSGGRPDTQYF.

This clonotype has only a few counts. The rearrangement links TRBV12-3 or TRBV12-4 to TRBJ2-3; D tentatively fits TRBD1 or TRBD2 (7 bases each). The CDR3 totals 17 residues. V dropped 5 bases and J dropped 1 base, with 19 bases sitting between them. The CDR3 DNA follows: TGTGCCAGCAGTCCCCCGACAGGGAGGGTTGGCACAGATACGCAGTATTTT. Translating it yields CASSPPTGRVGTDTQYF.

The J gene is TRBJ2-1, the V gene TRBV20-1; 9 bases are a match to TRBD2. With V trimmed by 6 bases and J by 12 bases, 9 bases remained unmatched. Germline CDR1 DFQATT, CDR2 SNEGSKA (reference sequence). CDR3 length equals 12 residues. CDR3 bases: TGCAGTGCCACCCAGACTAGCGGACTGCAGTTCTTC. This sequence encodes CSATQTSGLQFF.

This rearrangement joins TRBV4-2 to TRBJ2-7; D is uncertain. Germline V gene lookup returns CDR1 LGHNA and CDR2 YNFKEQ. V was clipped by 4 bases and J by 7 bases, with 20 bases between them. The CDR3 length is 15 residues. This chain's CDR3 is CASSRELGSYNEQYF. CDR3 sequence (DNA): TGTGCCAGCAGCCGAGAACTTGGGTCCTACAATGAGCAGTACTTC.

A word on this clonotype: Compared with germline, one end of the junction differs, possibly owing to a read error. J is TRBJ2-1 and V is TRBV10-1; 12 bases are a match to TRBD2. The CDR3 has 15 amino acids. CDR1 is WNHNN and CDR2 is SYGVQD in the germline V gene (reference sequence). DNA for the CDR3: TGCGCCAACAGTGAGTCGCTAGCGGGGGGGCTTGAGCAGTTCTTC. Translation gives CANSESLAGGLEQFF.

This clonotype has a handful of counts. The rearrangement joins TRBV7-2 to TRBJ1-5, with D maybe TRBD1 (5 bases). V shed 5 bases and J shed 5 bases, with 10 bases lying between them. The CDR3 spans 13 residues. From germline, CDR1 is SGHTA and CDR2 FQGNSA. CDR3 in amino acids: CASSTRGDQPQHF. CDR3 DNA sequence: TGTGCCAGCAGCACGAGGGGAGATCAGCCCCAGCATTTT.

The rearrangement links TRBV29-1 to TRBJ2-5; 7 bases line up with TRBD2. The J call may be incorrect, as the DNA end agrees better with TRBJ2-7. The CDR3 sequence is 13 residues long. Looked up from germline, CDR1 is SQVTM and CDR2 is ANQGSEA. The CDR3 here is CSVEGPGGDEQYF. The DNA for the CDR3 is TGCAGCGTTGAGGGGCCTGGGGGGGACGAGCAGTACTTC.

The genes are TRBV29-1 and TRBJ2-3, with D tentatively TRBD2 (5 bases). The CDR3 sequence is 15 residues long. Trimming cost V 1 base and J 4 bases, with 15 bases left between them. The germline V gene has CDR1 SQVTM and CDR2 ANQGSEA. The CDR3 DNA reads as TGCAGCGTTGAAGTCCCCAGTGGCGGGCCAGATACGCAGTATTTT. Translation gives CSVEVPSGGPDTQYF.

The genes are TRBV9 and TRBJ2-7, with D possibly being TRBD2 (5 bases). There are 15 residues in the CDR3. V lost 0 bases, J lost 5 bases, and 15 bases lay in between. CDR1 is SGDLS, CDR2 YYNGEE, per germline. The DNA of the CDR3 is TGTGCCAGCAGCGTAGCCGGGAAAAAGGTCGACGAGCAGTACTTC. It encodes CASSVAGKKVDEQYF.

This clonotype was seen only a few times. CDR3 DNA: TGCAGTGCTAGACGCGGGGGTTATGAGCAGTTCTTC. The encoded protein is CSARRGGYEQFF. The J gene is TRBJ2-1, the V gene TRBV20-1; 7 nucleotides agree with TRBD2. V shed 2 bases, J shed 8 bases, and the junction held 3 bases outside the gene matches. Germline V CDR1 and CDR2: DFQATT, SNEGSKA (reference sequence). CDR3 length equals 12 residues.

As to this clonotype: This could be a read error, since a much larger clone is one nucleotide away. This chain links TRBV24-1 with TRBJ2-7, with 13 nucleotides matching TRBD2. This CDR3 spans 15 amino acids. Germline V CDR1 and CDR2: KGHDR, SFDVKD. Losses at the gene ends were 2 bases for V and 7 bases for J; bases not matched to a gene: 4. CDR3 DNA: TGTGCCACCAGTGATTGGACTAGCGGGAGCAATGAGCAGTACTTC. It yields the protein CATSDWTSGSNEQYF.

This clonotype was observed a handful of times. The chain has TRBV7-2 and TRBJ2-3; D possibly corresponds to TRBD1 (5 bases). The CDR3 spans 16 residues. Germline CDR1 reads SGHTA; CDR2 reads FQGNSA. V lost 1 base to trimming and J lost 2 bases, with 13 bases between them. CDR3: CASSLGQGTFTDTQYF. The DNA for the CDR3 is TGTGCCAGCAGCTTAGGGCAGGGTACTTTCACAGATACGCAGTATTTT. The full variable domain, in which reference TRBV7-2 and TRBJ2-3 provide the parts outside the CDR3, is GAGVSQSPSNKVTEKGKDVELRCDPISGHTALYWYRQSLGQGLEFLIYFQGNSAPDKSGLPSDRFSAERTGGSVSTLTIQRTQQEDSAVYLCASSLGQGTFTDTQYFGPGTRLTVL.

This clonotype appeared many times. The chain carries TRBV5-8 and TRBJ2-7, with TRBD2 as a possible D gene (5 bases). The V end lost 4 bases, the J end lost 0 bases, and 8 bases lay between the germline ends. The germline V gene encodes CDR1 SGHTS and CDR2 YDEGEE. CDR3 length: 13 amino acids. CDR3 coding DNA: TGTGCCAGCAGCACCGGGAACTCCTACGAGCAGTACTTC. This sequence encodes CASSTGNSYEQYF.

The CDR3 loop is CARTNGEFTDTQYF. The CDR3 nucleotides are TGTGCCCGGACTAATGGGGAATTCACAGATACGCAGTATTTT. The chain employs TRBV30 and TRBJ2-3; weak D call: TRBD2 (6 bases). Germline lookup yields CDR1 GTSNPN and CDR2 SVGIG (reference sequence). There are 14 residues in the CDR3. Trimming took off 8 bases at V and 2 bases at J, with 17 bases between the two ends.

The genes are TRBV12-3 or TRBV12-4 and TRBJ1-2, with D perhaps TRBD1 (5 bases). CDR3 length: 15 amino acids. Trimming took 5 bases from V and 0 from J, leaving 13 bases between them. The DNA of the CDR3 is TGTGCCAGCAGTCCTTCAGGGAAAGCTAACTATGGCTACACCTTC. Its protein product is CASSPSGKANYGYTF.

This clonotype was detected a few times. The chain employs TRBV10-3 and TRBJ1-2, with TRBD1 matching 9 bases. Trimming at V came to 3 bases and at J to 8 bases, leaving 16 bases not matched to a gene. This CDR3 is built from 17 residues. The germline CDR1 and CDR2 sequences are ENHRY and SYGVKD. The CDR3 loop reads CAISESQGADWIRGYTF. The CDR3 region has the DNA TGTGCCATCAGTGAATCACAGGGGGCGGATTGGATAAGGGGCTACACCTTC.

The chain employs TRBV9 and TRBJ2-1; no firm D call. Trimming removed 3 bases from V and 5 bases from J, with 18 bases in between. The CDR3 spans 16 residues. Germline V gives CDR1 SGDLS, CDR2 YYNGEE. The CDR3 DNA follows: TGTGCCAGCAGCGGACTGGGCCAGCAGTGGGACAATGAGCAGTTCTTC. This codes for CASSGLGQQWDNEQFF.

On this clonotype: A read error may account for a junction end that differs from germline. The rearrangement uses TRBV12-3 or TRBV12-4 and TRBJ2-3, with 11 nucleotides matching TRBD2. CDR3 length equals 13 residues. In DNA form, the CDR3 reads TGTACCAGCAGCAGTAGCGGGGGGGCCCCGCAGTATTTT. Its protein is CTSSSSGGAPQYF.

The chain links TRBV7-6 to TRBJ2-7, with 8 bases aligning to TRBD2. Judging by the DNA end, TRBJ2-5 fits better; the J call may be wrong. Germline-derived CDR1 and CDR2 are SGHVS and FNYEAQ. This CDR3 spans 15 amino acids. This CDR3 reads CVLGVYGRGEETQYF. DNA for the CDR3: TGTGTCCTGGGGGTTTACGGGCGGGGGGAAGAGACCCAGTACTTC.

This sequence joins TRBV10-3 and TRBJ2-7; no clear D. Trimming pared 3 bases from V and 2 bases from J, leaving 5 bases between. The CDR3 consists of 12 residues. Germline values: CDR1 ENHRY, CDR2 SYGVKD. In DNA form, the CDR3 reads TGTGCCATCAGTGAAAAGACCTACGAGCAGTACTTC. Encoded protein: CAISEKTYEQYF.

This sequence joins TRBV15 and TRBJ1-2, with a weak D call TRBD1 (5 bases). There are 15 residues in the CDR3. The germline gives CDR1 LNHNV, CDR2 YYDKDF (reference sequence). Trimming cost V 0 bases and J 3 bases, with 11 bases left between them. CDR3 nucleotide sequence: TGTGCCACCAGCAGAGAGTCAGGACACCACTATGGCTACACCTTC. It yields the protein CATSRESGHHYGYTF. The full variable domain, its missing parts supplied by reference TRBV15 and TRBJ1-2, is DAMVIQNPRYQVTQFGKPVTLSCSQTLNHNVMYWYQQKSSQAPKLLFHYYDKDFNNEADTPDNFQSRRPNTSFCFLDIRSPGLGDTAMYLCATSRESGHHYGYTFGSGTRLTVV.

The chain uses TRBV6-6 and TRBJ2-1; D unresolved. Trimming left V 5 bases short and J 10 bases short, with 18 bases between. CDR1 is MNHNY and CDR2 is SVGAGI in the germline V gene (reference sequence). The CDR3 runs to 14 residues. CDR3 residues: CASSAWITSGEQFF. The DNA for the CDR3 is TGTGCCAGCAGTGCTTGGATCACGTCGGGCGAGCAGTTCTTC.